This T cell receptor beta chain was observed in a study of T cell responses to AZD1222 COVID-19 vaccine (dated by TCRdb to the early 2020s). In the study overall: Because spike-specific TCR depth and breadth did not differ between the two schedules, AZD1222 recipients who got a second dose at roughly 4 weeks were pooled with those who got a second dose at roughly 12 weeks. A total of over 230 trial participants underwent TCR sequencing, of whom under 220 had received two doses of AZD1222 and some 26 had received two doses of the MenACWY control vaccine. Trial participants were enrolled by age into subgroups of 18-55, 56-69 and 70-plus years, and around 150, 28 and 57 TCR-sequenced participants, respectively, were included in these subgroups.

The CDR3 regions of human TCRbeta chains were subjected to immunosequencing. The original pipeline was this. Repertoire TCRs were checked for matches against a reference library of SARS-CoV-2-specific TCRs that had been generated using the MIRA antigen-specificity platform. Breadth was defined as the fraction of unique TCRs that were SARS-CoV-2-associated. Depth was defined as the fraction of total T cells that were SARS-CoV-2-associated. Using the MIRA data, each spike-specific TCR was assigned both to the spike region to which the TCR was reactive and to a CD4 or CD8 class. Log10-transformed breadth and depth values were compared by one-way ANOVA with Sidak's multiple comparisons tests. TCRdb obtained this table from immuneACCESS and retained in-frame rearrangements with V and J assigned. These tables miss some clones; where compared with another copy, unresolved V genes account for less than half of the shortfall, and the remainder is unexplained. The V and J calls and clone size were taken over from that table, and D and trimming were inferred from the DNA. This sample comprises about 140,000 clones, around 90% of them detected only once. In total, the top ten clones hold under 3.5% of the sample.

The V end gives up 4 bases and the J end 5 bases, leaving 8 bases in the junction not matched to a gene. Based on the germline V gene, the CDR1 and CDR2 sequences are SGHAT and FQNNGV. The cysteine opens and the phenylalanine closes a CDR3 of 15 amino acids. The CDR3 DNA has 45 bases and is translated from base 1. Details on this clone: It has no known antigen specificity. Base qualities were left out, and no much larger clone turns up one base away.

Sample time point, as interpreted from the label and publication: baseline before first vaccination. Vaccinee samples were obtained from the UK trials COV001 and COV002, which included a single-blind randomized controlled phase 2/3 trial of AZD1222 (ChAdOx1 nCoV-19) in healthy adults. Trial participant PBMC samples were collected at day 0 and day 28 after the second dose for TCRbeta chain sequencing. The paper as a whole reports these results and caveats: Participants were mostly white British and included more females than males, and it was suggested by the authors that clonal diversity may have been underestimated. Only six AZD1222 recipients were SARS-CoV-2 seropositive at baseline, limiting conclusions about previously exposed vaccinees. Because no samples from the day 14 peak response were available, repertoires could be characterized only after the peak T cell response. Spike-specific TCR breadth and depth rose significantly after two AZD1222 doses compared with day 0 and with MenACWY recipients. CD4 TCRs associated with the vaccine covered the entire spike protein, and the dominant responses were in regions 160-218 and 743-854. In the small 56-69-year group, the increase in depth fell short of significance, most likely because of low power. Nearly half of unique spike-specific TCRs reportedly recognized epitopes outside regions mutated in the B.1.351 and B.1.1.7 variants.

This receptor was obtained from an adult in good health. This chain is built from TRBV11-2 and TRBJ2-5; 9 central nucleotides agree with TRBD1. Sequencing used peripheral blood, obtained on day 0 of AZD1222 vaccination. CDR3 loop: CASSSADRGRETQYF. The nucleotide sequence reads TGTGCCAGCAGCTCCGCGGACAGGGGCCGGGAGACCCAGTACTTC.